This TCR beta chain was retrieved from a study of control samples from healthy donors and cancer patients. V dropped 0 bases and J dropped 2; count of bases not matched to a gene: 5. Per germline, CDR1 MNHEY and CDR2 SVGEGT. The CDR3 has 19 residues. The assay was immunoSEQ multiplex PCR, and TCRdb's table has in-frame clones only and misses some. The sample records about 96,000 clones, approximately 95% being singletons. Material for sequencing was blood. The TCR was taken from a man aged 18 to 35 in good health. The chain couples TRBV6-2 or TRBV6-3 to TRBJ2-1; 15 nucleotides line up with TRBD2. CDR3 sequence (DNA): TGTGCCAGCAGTTACTCGGGACTAGCGGGAGGAGTTACCTACAATGAGCAGTTCTTC. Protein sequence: CASSYSGLAGGVTYNEQFF.